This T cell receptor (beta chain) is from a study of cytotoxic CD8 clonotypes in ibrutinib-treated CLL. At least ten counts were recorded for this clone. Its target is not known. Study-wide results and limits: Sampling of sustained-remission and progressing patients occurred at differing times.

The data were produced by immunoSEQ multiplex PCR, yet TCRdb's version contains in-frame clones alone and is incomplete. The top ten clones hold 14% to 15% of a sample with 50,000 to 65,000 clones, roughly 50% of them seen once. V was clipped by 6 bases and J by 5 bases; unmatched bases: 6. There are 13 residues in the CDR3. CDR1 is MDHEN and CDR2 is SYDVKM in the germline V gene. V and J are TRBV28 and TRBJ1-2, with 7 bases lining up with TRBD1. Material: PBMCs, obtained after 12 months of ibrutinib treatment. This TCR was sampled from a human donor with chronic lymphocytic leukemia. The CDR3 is CASRLTGRYGYTF. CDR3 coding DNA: TGTGCCAGCAGGTTGACAGGGAGGTATGGCTACACCTTC.